The rows below give T cell receptor beta chains drawn from one sample of a study of shared T cell receptors in the human thymus. Assay used: immunoSEQ multiplex PCR; TCRdb lists only in-frame clones, some missing. The sample has around 65,000 clones; 90% to 95% are singletons. Sequencing input: thymocytes. The receptors were gathered from a human donor. Each CDR3 is given with its conserved first and last residue. D genes are given only for firm matches. Size is stated for part of the rows, as once, few or many counts, or as a class when the clone is expanded.

>15|TRBV9|TRBJ1-4|.|.
CASSDRPTGYEKLFF
TGTGCCAGCAGCGATCGTCCAACCGGTTATGAAAAACTGTTTTTT
>15|TRBV6-6|TRBJ1-5|.|.
CASSYPGAGNQPQHF
TGTGCCAGCAGTTACCCGGGGGCTGGCAATCAGCCCCAGCATTTT
>15|TRBV4-1|TRBJ1-1|few|TRBD1
CASSQGGKGATEAFF
TGCGCCAGCAGCCAAGGGGGCAAGGGGGCCACTGAAGCTTTCTTT
>17|TRBV12-5|TRBJ1-5|once|.
CASGDPDPRQRNQPQHF
TGTGCTAGTGGTGATCCCGACCCCAGGCAGCGCAATCAGCCCCAGCATTTT
>18|TRBV5-1|TRBJ2-2|.|TRBD2
CASSFGTSGGPNTGELFF
TGCGCCAGCAGCTTCGGGACTAGCGGGGGACCCAACACCGGGGAGCTGTTTTTT
>15|TRBV21-1|TRBJ1-1|few|.
CASSNGGQANTEAFF
TGTGCCAGCAGCAATGGGGGGCAGGCGAACACTGAAGCTTTCTTT
>14|TRBV30|TRBJ1-1|.|.
CAWISPAENTEAFF
TGTGCCTGGATCTCTCCAGCAGAGAACACTGAAGCTTTCTTT
>16|TRBV2|TRBJ1-2|.|.
CASSETLSGDKGGYTF
TGTGCCAGCAGTGAAACGTTGTCAGGGGACAAGGGTGGCTACACCTTC
>15|TRBV28|TRBJ2-7|.|TRBD1
CASTSWTGFTYEQYF
TGTGCCAGCACCTCTTGGACAGGGTTTACCTACGAGCAGTACTTC
>16|TRBV7-2|TRBJ2-7|.|TRBD1
CASSLSDRDLTYEQYF
TGTGCCAGCAGCTTGTCAGACAGGGACCTTACCTACGAGCAGTACTTC
>16|TRBV11-2|TRBJ1-3|once|.
CASSLEGPISGNTIYF
TGTGCCAGCAGCTTAGAAGGGCCGATCTCTGGAAACACCATATATTTT
>13|TRBV18|TRBJ2-7|once|.
CASSPNQRHEQYF
TGTGCCAGCTCACCGAACCAGCGACACGAGCAGTACTTC